This T cell receptor beta chain was recovered during a study of T cells in Graves' hyperthyroidism and ophthalmopathy. It was 10 ml of fresh peripheral blood that supplied the PBMCs. V was pared by 1 base and J by 9 bases, with 13 bases between. The CDR3 runs 15 residues. The V gene's germline CDR1 is LNHDA and CDR2 SQIVND (reference sequence). In its sample, this clonotype was seen a few times. Amplification of TCR beta CDR3 regions used RNA as the template. With the HTBI primer set, the TCR CDR3 went through a first round of RT-PCR. TCRdb itself ran the multiplex PCR reads through MiXCR, one entry per CDR3 protein. The sample lists 240,000 or so distinct CDR3 sequences, about 17% seen once, with 25% to 30% in the top ten.

This chain links TRBV19 with TRBJ1-6, with D possibly TRBD1 on 6 matching bases. The sample consisted of blood. This TCR came from a young woman with Graves' ophthalmopathy. DNA for the CDR3: TGTGCCAGTAGTATAGGCACAGGGAAGTTTTCACCCCTCCACTTT. The encoded protein is CASSIGTGKFSPLHF.